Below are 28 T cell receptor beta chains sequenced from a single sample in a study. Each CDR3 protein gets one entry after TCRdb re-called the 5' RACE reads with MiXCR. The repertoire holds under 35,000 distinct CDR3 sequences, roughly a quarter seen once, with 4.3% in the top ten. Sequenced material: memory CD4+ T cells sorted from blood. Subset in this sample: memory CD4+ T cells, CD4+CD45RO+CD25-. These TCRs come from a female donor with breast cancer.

The CDR3 loop reads CASTYLTSGISYEQYF. The CDR3 DNA sequence: TGTGCCAGCACTTACTTGACTAGCGGCATATCCTACGAGCAGTACTTC. The J gene is TRBJ2-7, the V gene TRBV5-4; the match to TRBD2 covers 9 bases. Unmatched junction bases numbered 11, after V lost 6 bases and J lost 1 base. This CDR3 contains 16 residues. Germline CDR1 is SGHNT and CDR2 is YYREEE (reference sequence). Together with reference TRBV5-4 and TRBJ2-7, the CDR3 gives the full variable domain: ETGVTQSPTHLIKTRGQQVTLRCSSQSGHNTVSWYQQALGQGPQFIFQYYREEENGRGNFPPRFSGLQFPNYSSELNVNALELDDSALYLCASTYLTSGISYEQYFGPGTRLTVT.

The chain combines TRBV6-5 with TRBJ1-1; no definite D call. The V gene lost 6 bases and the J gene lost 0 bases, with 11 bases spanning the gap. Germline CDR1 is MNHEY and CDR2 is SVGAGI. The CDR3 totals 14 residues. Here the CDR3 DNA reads TGTGCCAGCAGCCTCGGGGTGATGAACACTGAAGCTTTCTTT. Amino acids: CASSLGVMNTEAFF.

CDR3 loop: CASSFPTGELFF. The CDR3 DNA is TGTGCCAGCAGCTTCCCGACCGGGGAGCTGTTTTTT. The rearrangement joins TRBV5-4 to TRBJ2-2, with D uncertain. The CDR3 has 12 residues. V lost 2 bases to trimming and J lost 5 bases, with 4 bases between them. Germline loops: CDR1 SGHNT, CDR2 YYREEE (reference sequence).

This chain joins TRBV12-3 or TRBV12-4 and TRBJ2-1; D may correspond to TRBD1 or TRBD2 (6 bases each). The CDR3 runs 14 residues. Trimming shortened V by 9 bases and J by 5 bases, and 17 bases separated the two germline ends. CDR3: CASLRGVADNEQFF. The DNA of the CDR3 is TGTGCCAGTCTTAGGGGGGTGGCTGACAATGAGCAGTTCTTC.

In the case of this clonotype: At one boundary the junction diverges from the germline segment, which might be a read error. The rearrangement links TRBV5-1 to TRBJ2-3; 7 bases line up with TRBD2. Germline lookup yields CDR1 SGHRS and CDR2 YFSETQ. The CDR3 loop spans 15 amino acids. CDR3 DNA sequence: TGCGCCGGCAGCTTGGCCCTAGCGGAAGTAGATACGCAGTATTTT. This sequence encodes CAGSLALAEVDTQYF.

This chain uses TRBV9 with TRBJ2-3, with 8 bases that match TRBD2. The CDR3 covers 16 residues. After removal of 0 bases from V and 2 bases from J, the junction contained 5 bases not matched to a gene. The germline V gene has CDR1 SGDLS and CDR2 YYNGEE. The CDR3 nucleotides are TGTGCCAGCAGCGTAGCAGCGGGGGCACACACAGATACGCAGTATTTT. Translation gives CASSVAAGAHTDTQYF.

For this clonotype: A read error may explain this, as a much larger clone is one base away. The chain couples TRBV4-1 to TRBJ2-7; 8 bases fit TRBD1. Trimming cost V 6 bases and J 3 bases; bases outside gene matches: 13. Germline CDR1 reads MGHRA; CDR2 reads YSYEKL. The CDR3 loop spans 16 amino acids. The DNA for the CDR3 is TGCGCCAGCAGTATCGGACAGGGCATGATGGGCTACGAGCAGTACTTC. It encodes CASSIGQGMMGYEQYF.

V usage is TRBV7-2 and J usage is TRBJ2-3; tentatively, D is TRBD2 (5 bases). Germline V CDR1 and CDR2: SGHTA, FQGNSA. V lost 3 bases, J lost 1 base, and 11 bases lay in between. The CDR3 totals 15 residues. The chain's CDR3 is CASSLASGRTDTQYF. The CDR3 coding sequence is TGTGCCAGCAGCTTGGCCAGCGGTCGCACAGATACGCAGTATTTT.

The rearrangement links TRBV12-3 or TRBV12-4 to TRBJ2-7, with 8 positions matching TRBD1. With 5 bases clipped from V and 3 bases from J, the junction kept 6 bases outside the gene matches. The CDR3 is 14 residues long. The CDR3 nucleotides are TGTGCCAGCAGTCATGGACAGGGTGGCTACGAGCAGTACTTC. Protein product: CASSHGQGGYEQYF.

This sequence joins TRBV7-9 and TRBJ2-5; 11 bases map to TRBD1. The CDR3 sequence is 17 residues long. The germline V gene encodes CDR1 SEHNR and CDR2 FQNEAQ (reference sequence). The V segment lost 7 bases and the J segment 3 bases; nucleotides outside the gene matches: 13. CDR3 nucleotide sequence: TGTGCCAGCACGCCCCCTCAGGGGACAGGGGGTAAAGAGACCCAGTACTTC. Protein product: CASTPPQGTGGKETQYF.

CDR3 sequence reads: CASSRSRGLDTEAFF. In DNA, the CDR3 is TGTGCCAGCAGCCGTTCCAGGGGGCTCGACACTGAAGCTTTCTTT. The chain is built from TRBV7-9 and TRBJ1-1; TRBD1 aligns across 8 bases. The J segment lost 3 bases and the V segment lost 5 bases, leaving 8 bases of the junction unmatched. Germline-derived CDR1 and CDR2 are SEHNR and FQNEAQ (reference sequence). This CDR3 has 15 amino acids.

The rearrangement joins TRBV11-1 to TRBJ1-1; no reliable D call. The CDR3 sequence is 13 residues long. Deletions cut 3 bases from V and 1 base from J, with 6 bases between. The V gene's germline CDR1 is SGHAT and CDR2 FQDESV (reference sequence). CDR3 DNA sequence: TGTGCCAGCAGCTTGGAGGAGAACACTGAAGCTTTCTTT. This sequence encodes CASSLEENTEAFF.

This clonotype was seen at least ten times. The CDR3 sequence: CASSPQGRTSGRDTQYF. In nucleotides, the CDR3 is TGTGCCAGCAGTCCCCAAGGACGGACTAGCGGGAGGGATACGCAGTATTTT. The chain has TRBV6-2 or TRBV6-3 and TRBJ2-3, with TRBD2 matching 14 bases. Germline CDR1 MNHEY, CDR2 SVGEGT. The CDR3 length is 17 residues. V trimming: 5 bases; J trimming: 6 bases; junction bases outside the gene matches: 10.

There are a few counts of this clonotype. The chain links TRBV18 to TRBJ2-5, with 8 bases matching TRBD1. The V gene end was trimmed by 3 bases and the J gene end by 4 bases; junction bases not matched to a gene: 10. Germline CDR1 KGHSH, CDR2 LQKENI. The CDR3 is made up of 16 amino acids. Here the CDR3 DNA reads TGTGCCAGCTCACCGACTCCAGGACAGGGTTCAGAGACCCAGTACTTC. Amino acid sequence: CASSPTPGQGSETQYF.

CDR3 region: CSALRSLNTEAFF. CDR3 DNA: TGCAGTGCCCTGAGGTCCCTGAACACTGAAGCTTTCTTT. V usage is TRBV20-1 and J usage is TRBJ1-1; D gene uncertain. Germline CDR1 and CDR2: DFQATT and SNEGSKA (reference sequence). There are 13 residues in the CDR3. Deletions cut 6 bases from V and 0 bases from J, with 11 bases between.

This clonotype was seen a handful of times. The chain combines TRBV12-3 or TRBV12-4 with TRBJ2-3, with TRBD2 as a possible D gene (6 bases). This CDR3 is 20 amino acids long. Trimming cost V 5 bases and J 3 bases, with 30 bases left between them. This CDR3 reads CASSLIARGGVTRRTDTQYF. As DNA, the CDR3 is TGTGCCAGCAGTCTAATAGCGAGAGGAGGGGTAACAAGGCGAACAGATACGCAGTATTTT.

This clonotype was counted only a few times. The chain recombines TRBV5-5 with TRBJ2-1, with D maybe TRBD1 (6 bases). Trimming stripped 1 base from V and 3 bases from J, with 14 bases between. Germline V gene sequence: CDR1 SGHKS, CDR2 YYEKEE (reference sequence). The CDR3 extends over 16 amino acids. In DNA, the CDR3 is TGTGCCAGCAGCTTGACCGCCGTCAGGGGCTACAATGAGCAGTTCTTC. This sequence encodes CASSLTAVRGYNEQFF.

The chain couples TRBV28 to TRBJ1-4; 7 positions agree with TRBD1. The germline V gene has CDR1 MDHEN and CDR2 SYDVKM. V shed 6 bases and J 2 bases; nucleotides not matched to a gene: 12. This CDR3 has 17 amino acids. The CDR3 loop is CASSQAQGGATNEKLFF. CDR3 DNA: TGTGCCAGCAGCCAAGCCCAGGGGGGCGCGACTAATGAAAAACTGTTTTTT.

CDR3: CSASEGLAGGAGELFF. CDR3 coding DNA: TGCAGTGCTAGTGAGGGCCTAGCGGGAGGGGCCGGGGAGCTGTTTTTT. The genes are TRBV20-1 and TRBJ2-2; 12 bases map to TRBD2. CDR3 length: 16 residues. The germline V gene encodes CDR1 DFQATT and CDR2 SNEGSKA (reference sequence). Trimming cost V 3 bases and J 6 bases; bases outside gene matches: 8.

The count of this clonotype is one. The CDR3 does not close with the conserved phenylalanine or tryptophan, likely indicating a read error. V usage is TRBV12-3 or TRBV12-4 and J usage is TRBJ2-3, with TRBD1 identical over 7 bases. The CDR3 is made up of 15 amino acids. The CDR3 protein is CTSSWTGRVTDTQYV. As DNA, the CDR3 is TGTACCAGCAGTTGGACAGGAAGGGTGACAGATACGCAGTATGTT.

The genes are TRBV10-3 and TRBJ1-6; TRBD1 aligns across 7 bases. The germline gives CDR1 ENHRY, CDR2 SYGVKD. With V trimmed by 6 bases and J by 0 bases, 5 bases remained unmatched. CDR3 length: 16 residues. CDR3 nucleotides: TGTGCCATCAGAGGGACAGACAGCTCCTATAATTCACCCCTCCACTTT. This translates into CAIRGTDSSYNSPLHF.

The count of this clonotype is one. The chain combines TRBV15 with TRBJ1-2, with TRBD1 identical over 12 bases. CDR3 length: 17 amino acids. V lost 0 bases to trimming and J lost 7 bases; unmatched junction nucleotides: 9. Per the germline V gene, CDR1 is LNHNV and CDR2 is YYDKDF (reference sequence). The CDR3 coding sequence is TGTGCCACCAGCAGAGATCGGGGGGACAGGGGGCTGGGTGGCTACACCTTC. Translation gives CATSRDRGDRGLGGYTF.

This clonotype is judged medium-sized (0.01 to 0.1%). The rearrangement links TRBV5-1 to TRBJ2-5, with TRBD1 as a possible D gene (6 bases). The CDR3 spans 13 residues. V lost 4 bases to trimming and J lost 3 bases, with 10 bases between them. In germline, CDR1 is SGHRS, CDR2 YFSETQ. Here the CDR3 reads CASSRTVEETQYF. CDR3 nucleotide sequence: TGCGCCAGCAGCCGGACAGTGGAAGAGACCCAGTACTTC.

The CDR3 nucleotides are TGTGACCCTTCTCCCCACCAAGAGACCCAGTACTTC. Encoded protein: CDPSPHQETQYF. J is TRBJ2-5 and V is TRBV24-1; D call uncertain. This CDR3 has 12 amino acids. The germline CDR1 and CDR2 sequences are KGHDR and SFDVKD.

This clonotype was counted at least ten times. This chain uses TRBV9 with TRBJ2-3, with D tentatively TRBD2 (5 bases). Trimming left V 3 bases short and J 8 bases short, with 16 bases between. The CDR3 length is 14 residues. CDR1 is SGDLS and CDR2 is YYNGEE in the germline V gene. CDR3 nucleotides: TGTGCCAGCAGCGCCGTGGCCCCGGAGGTTACGCAGTATTTT. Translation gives CASSAVAPEVTQYF.

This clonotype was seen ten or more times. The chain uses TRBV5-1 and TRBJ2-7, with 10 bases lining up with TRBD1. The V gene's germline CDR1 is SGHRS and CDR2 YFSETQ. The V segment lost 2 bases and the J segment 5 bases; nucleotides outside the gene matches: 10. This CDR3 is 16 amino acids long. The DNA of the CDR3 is TGCGCCAGCAGCTTACTCGTCCGGGACAGGGGTGACGAGCAGTACTTC. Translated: CASSLLVRDRGDEQYF.

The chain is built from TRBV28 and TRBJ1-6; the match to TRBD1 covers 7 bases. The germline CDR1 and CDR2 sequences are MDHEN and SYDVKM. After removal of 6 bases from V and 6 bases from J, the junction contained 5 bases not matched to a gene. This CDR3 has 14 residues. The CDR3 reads CASSRTGRNSPLHF. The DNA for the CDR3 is TGTGCCAGCAGCCGGACAGGCCGTAATTCACCCCTCCACTTT.

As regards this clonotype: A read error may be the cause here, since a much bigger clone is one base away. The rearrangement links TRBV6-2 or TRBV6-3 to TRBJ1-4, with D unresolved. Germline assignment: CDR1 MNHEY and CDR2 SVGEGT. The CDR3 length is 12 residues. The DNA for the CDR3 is TGTCCCAGCAAGGATAAGCAGGAAAAACTGTTTTTT. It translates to CPSKDKQEKLFF.